What follows are 32 T cell receptor beta chains derived from one specimen sequenced in a study of shared clonotypes between healthy human individuals. The data were produced by immunoSEQ multiplex PCR, yet TCRdb's version contains in-frame clones alone and is incomplete. This sample has approximately 530,000 clones, with 90% to 96% found just once. Sequencing was carried out using naive CD4+ T cells sorted from blood. Subset reported: CD45RA+ positively selected. The receptor source for this set is a woman in her twenties or thirties in good health.

This sequence joins TRBV28 and TRBJ1-4, with D hard to call. Germline CDR1 is MDHEN and CDR2 is SYDVKM. This CDR3 contains 15 residues. The V end lost 3 bases, the J end lost 0 bases, and 8 bases lay between the germline ends. CDR3 residues: CASSLGGATNEKLFF. DNA of the CDR3: TGTGCCAGCAGTTTGGGCGGCGCAACTAATGAAAAACTGTTTTTT.

This rearrangement joins TRBV18 to TRBJ1-1; D remains unclear. This CDR3 has 14 residues. Germline assignment: CDR1 KGHSH and CDR2 LQKENI. Trimming shortened V by 3 bases and J by 5 bases, and 13 bases separated the two germline ends. This chain's CDR3 is CASSPSPPGTEAFF. For the CDR3, the DNA is TGTGCCAGCTCACCCAGCCCCCCGGGTACTGAAGCTTTCTTT.

The genes are TRBV11-1 and TRBJ2-1; D may be TRBD1 or TRBD2 (5 bases each). The CDR3 consists of 17 residues. V lost 2 bases and J 0 bases, leaving 14 bases between the germline ends. The germline CDR1 and CDR2 sequences are SGHAT and FQDESV (reference sequence). The DNA of the CDR3 is TGTGCCAGCAGCTTATCAGGGACGAGGGGCTCCTACAATGAGCAGTTCTTC. Translating gives CASSLSGTRGSYNEQFF.

The rearrangement joins TRBV6-1 to TRBJ1-4, with D tentatively TRBD1 (5 bases). The CDR3 runs to 17 residues. The germline CDR1 and CDR2 sequences are MNHNS and SASEGT. Trimming took 1 base from V and 8 from J, leaving 20 bases between them. The CDR3 region is CASSEVGGAKLREKLFF. CDR3 bases: TGTGCCAGCAGTGAAGTGGGGGGAGCGAAACTGAGGGAAAAACTGTTTTTT.

V is TRBV4-1 and J is TRBJ2-1; perhaps TRBD2 as D (5 bases). The CDR3 runs 15 residues. V was pared by 1 base and J by 5 bases, with 12 bases between. Germline V CDR1 and CDR2: MGHRA, YSYEKL. CDR3: CASSQADRDNNEQFF. The DNA of the CDR3 is TGCGCCAGCAGCCAAGCAGACCGGGATAACAATGAGCAGTTCTTC.

The V and J genes are TRBV29-1 and TRBJ2-3, with 7 bases that match TRBD2. With 5 bases clipped from V and 1 base from J, the junction kept 15 bases outside the gene matches. The germline gives CDR1 SQVTM, CDR2 ANQGSEA. This CDR3 has 17 residues. CDR3 region: CSVPGLWGGGGTDTQYF. CDR3 nucleotides: TGCAGCGTTCCGGGTCTATGGGGGGGAGGAGGCACAGATACGCAGTATTTT.

This clone was picked up a small number of times. V is TRBV7-2 and J is TRBJ1-2; D is unclear. V lost 11 bases to trimming and J lost 0 bases, with 16 bases between them. The V gene's germline CDR1 is SGHTA and CDR2 FQGNSA. The CDR3 totals 14 residues. The CDR3 protein is CARPAGRANYGYTF. Here the CDR3 DNA reads TGTGCCCGTCCCGCAGGACGAGCTAACTATGGCTACACCTTC. Full variable domain (rest looked up from reference TRBV7-2 and TRBJ1-2): GAGVSQSPSNKVTEKGKDVELRCDPISGHTALYWYRQSLGQGLEFLIYFQGNSAPDKSGLPSDRFSAERTGGSVSTLTIQRTQQEDSAVYLCARPAGRANYGYTFGSGTRLTVV.

The chain has TRBV6-4 and TRBJ1-3; D possibly corresponds to TRBD1 (5 bases). Germline CDR1 is MRHNA and CDR2 is SNTAGT. Trimming removed 4 bases at V and 2 bases at J, with 15 bases between. The CDR3 length is 16 residues. The CDR3 DNA reads TGTGCCAGCAGTGCCCCGACAGAACCTCCTGGAAACACCATATATTTT. Amino acid sequence: CASSAPTEPPGNTIYF.

This clone was seen just once. The genes are TRBV27 and TRBJ1-5; 8 bases agree with TRBD1. Per germline, CDR1 MNHEY and CDR2 SMNVEV (reference sequence). This CDR3 comprises 12 residues. The V segment lost 5 bases and the J segment 6 bases; nucleotides outside the gene matches: 0. CDR3 loop: CASSDRGQPQHF. The CDR3 region has the DNA TGTGCCAGCAGTGACAGGGGTCAGCCCCAGCATTTT.

The chain links TRBV28 to TRBJ2-7, with D perhaps TRBD1 (6 bases). V was trimmed by 7 bases and J by 0 bases, leaving 10 bases between them. CDR1 is MDHEN and CDR2 is SYDVKM in the germline V gene. The CDR3 length is 13 residues. Here the CDR3 reads CASTEGVSYEQYF. The DNA for the CDR3 is TGTGCCAGCACCGAGGGGGTCTCCTACGAGCAGTACTTC.

This chain uses TRBV2 with TRBJ1-5, with 7 bases lining up with TRBD1. Germline CDR1 is SNHLY and CDR2 is FYNNEI. The CDR3 has 14 residues. J gave up 2 bases and V 6 bases, and 4 bases lay outside the gene matches. The DNA for the CDR3 is TGTGCCAGCAGCCCTGGACAGGGCAATCAGCCCCAGCATTTT. This codes for CASSPGQGNQPQHF. Looking up the rest from reference TRBV2 and TRBJ1-5 gives the full variable domain: EPEVTQTPSHQVTQMGQEVILRCVPISNHLYFYWYRQILGQKVEFLVSFYNNEISEKSEIFDDQFSVERPDGSNFTLKIRSTKLEDSAMYFCASSPGQGNQPQHFGDGTRLSIL.

This chain uses TRBV28 with TRBJ2-7, with D possibly TRBD2 on 5 matching bases. The V gene's germline CDR1 is MDHEN and CDR2 SYDVKM. V was trimmed by 8 bases and J by 6 bases, leaving 20 bases between them. The CDR3 is made up of 14 amino acids. CDR3 sequence (DNA): TGTGCCAGCTTAGGGAGCTCGGTGAGTGGCGAGCAGTACTTC. Its protein is CASLGSSVSGEQYF.

The rearrangement links TRBV18 to TRBJ1-5; the match to TRBD1 covers 7 bases. Trimming cost V 2 bases and J 6 bases; bases outside gene matches: 10. The CDR3 length is 16 residues. Per the germline V gene, CDR1 is KGHSH and CDR2 is LQKENI. The CDR3, as DNA: TGTGCCAGCTCACCATTCGAGGGGGCAGGAGGTCAGCCCCAGCATTTT. Translating it yields CASSPFEGAGGQPQHF.

This chain joins TRBV18 and TRBJ2-7, with D tentatively TRBD1 (5 bases). This CDR3 is built from 14 residues. Germline CDR1 reads KGHSH; CDR2 reads LQKENI. V was shortened by 2 bases and J by 2 bases, with 10 bases between the two germline ends. The CDR3 loop reads CASSPNPTAYEQYF. The CDR3 DNA sequence: TGTGCCAGCTCACCAAACCCGACAGCCTACGAGCAGTACTTC.

This sequence joins TRBV28 and TRBJ2-5; D possibly matches TRBD1 or TRBD2 (5 bases each). CDR1 and CDR2 from the germline V gene are MDHEN and SYDVKM. The V gene lost 4 bases and the J gene lost 5 bases, with 14 bases spanning the gap. The CDR3 spans 14 residues. CDR3 coding DNA: TGTGCCAGCAGTTCCGGGACGGTGATGGAGACCCAGTACTTC. This encodes CASSSGTVMETQYF.

V gene TRBV11-1 combines with J gene TRBJ2-3; TRBD1 is a possible D gene (7 bases). Trimming took 0 bases from V and 6 from J, leaving 13 bases between them. This CDR3 region has 15 residues. The V gene's germline CDR1 is SGHAT and CDR2 FQDESV (reference sequence). The CDR3 DNA reads as TGTGCCAGCAGCTTAGCGGCGGGACAGTCCGATACGCAGTATTTT. As protein: CASSLAAGQSDTQYF.

This chain joins TRBV7-6 and TRBJ2-2; 7 bases are shared with TRBD2. Germline trimming cut 6 bases from V and 2 bases from J; bases unmatched to any gene: 6. The CDR3 is made up of 15 amino acids. CDR1 SGHVS and CDR2 FNYEAQ come from the germline V gene. For the CDR3, the DNA is TGTGCCAGCAGACTGACTAGCCTCAACACCGGGGAGCTGTTTTTT. This translates into CASRLTSLNTGELFF.

The V gene is TRBV7-9, the J gene TRBJ2-7, with D perhaps matching TRBD1 or TRBD2 (6 bases each). This CDR3 spans 14 amino acids. Germline CDR1 reads SEHNR; CDR2 reads FQNEAQ (reference sequence). Trimming cost V 0 bases and J 9 bases, with 15 bases left between them. The CDR3 region is CASSLAGGREAQYF. Written as DNA, the CDR3 is TGTGCCAGCAGCTTAGCCGGGGGCCGTGAGGCGCAGTACTTC.

The gene calls are TRBV19 and TRBJ1-2, with 10 positions matching TRBD1. Germline V lookup: CDR1 LNHDA, CDR2 SQIVND (reference sequence). The CDR3 sequence is 14 residues long. Losses at the gene ends were 6 bases for V and 4 bases for J; bases not matched to a gene: 5. The CDR3 DNA reads as TGTGCCAGTAGCCGGGACAGGGGAGCCTATGGCTACACCTTC. Translated: CASSRDRGAYGYTF.

The chain combines TRBV28 with TRBJ2-5, with TRBD1 matching 7 bases. The germline V gene has CDR1 MDHEN and CDR2 SYDVKM. V trimming: 5 bases; J trimming: 5 bases; junction bases outside the gene matches: 8. This CDR3 spans 14 amino acids. The CDR3 spells CASSTQTGVETQYF. CDR3 DNA: TGTGCCAGCAGTACCCAAACAGGGGTGGAGACCCAGTACTTC.

Written as DNA, the CDR3 is TGTGCCAGCGGACTTGGAGGGTCAGATACGCAGTATTTT. Translated, it gives CASGLGGSDTQYF. The rearrangement uses TRBV5-6 and TRBJ2-3; D is possibly TRBD2 (6 bases). The CDR3 is 13 amino acids. Deletions cut 7 bases from V and 4 bases from J, with 13 bases between. Germline-derived CDR1 and CDR2 are SGHDT and YYEEEE.

The CDR3 DNA reads TGTGCCAGCAGGACCCCCGGGACAGGGGGCTACGAGCAGTACTTC. Encoded protein: CASRTPGTGGYEQYF. V is TRBV6-1 and J is TRBJ2-7, with 11 nucleotides matching TRBD1. J lost 3 bases, V lost 6 bases, and 7 bases had no gene match. The CDR3 runs to 15 residues. CDR1 and CDR2 (germline): MNHNS, SASEGT.

This chain joins TRBV7-6 and TRBJ2-1; 8 nucleotides align to TRBD2. The CDR3 runs to 16 residues. In germline, CDR1 is SGHVS, CDR2 FNYEAQ. With 4 bases clipped from V and 6 bases from J, the junction kept 11 bases outside the gene matches. CDR3 protein: CASSSRAGVGSNEQFF. For the CDR3, the DNA is TGTGCCAGCAGCTCGCGAGCGGGAGTGGGGTCCAATGAGCAGTTCTTC. The full variable domain, completed using reference TRBV7-6 and TRBJ2-1, is GAGVSQSPRYKVTKRGQDVALRCDPISGHVSLYWYRQALGQGPEFLTYFNYEAQQDKSGLPNDRFSAERPEGSISTLTIQRTEQRDSAMYRCASSSRAGVGSNEQFFGPGTRLTVL.

The rearrangement uses TRBV29-1 and TRBJ2-7, with 7 bases aligning to TRBD1. The germline gives CDR1 SQVTM, CDR2 ANQGSEA. V was pared by 7 bases and J by 0 bases, with 9 bases of the junction left unmatched. The CDR3 length is 14 residues. The CDR3 coding sequence is TGCAGCGCCTCAACAAGGACAGGCTCCTACGAGCAGTACTTC. As protein: CSASTRTGSYEQYF.

The chain joins TRBV10-2 to TRBJ2-7; 11 bases are a match to TRBD2. The CDR3 is 15 amino acids. The ends lost 5 bases at V and 2 bases at J; junction bases unmatched: 5. Germline V gene lookup returns CDR1 WSHSY and CDR2 SAAADI. In DNA form, the CDR3 reads TGCGCCAGCAGTCATGGGACTAGCGGCACCTACGAGCAGTACTTC. It codes for CASSHGTSGTYEQYF.

The J gene is TRBJ2-3, the V gene TRBV28; 10 bases line up with TRBD2. The CDR3 has 18 amino acids. V gave up 5 bases and J gave up 3 bases; unmatched junction bases: 14. Germline-derived CDR1 and CDR2 are MDHEN and SYDVKM. The CDR3 loop reads CASSLLAGVFGKTDTQYF. In DNA form, the CDR3 reads TGTGCCAGCAGTCTTCTAGCGGGAGTCTTCGGAAAGACAGATACGCAGTATTTT.

This clone turned up a few times. The chain recombines TRBV7-9 with TRBJ2-7; perhaps TRBD1 as D (6 bases). Trimming removed 5 bases at V and 2 bases at J, with 10 bases between. In germline, CDR1 is SEHNR, CDR2 FQNEAQ (reference sequence). The CDR3 contains 13 residues. As DNA, the CDR3 is TGTGCCAGCAGCAACGGACAGACCTACGAGCAGTACTTC. Protein sequence: CASSNGQTYEQYF.

The chain's CDR3 is CASSSVRGGELFF. The CDR3 bases are TGCGCCAGCAGCTCAGTCCGGGGCGGGGAGCTGTTTTTT. The chain couples TRBV5-1 to TRBJ2-2, with a possible D match to TRBD2 (5 bases). CDR3 size: 13 residues. Germline V CDR1 and CDR2: SGHRS, YFSETQ. V gave up 3 bases and J gave up 7 bases, with 10 bases separating them.

Comment on this clone: The same CDR3 also results from other DNA sequences found in this sample. This rearrangement joins TRBV28 to TRBJ2-7, with D unresolved. Trimming took 3 bases from V and 3 from J, leaving 6 bases between them. The germline CDR1 and CDR2 sequences are MDHEN and SYDVKM. This CDR3 region has 12 residues. CDR3 bases: TGTGCCAGCAGTTTCCTGGGCTACGAGCAGTACTTC. Translated: CASSFLGYEQYF.

The chain couples TRBV10-2 to TRBJ2-1; TRBD2 is a possible D gene (6 bases). CDR1 and CDR2 from the germline V gene are WSHSY and SAAADI. Trimming took 7 bases from V and 11 from J, leaving 12 bases between them. The CDR3 loop spans 11 amino acids. DNA of the CDR3: TGCGCCAGCACCTTAGCGGAAAAGCAGTTCTTC. It specifies CASTLAEKQFF.

The CDR3 DNA is TGTGCCAGCAGCTTGTACGAAGCAGGCACAGATACGCAGTATTTT. Translation gives CASSLYEAGTDTQYF. The J gene is TRBJ2-3, the V gene TRBV5-5; the D is unclear. CDR1 is SGHKS, CDR2 YYEKEE, per germline (reference sequence). The germline V and J ends were trimmed by 1 base and 1 base, with 10 bases remaining between them. This CDR3 has 15 amino acids.

The genes are TRBV7-3 and TRBJ2-6, with a weak D call TRBD1 (6 bases). The CDR3 is 18 amino acids. V lost 4 bases to trimming and J lost 0 bases, with 16 bases between them. Germline CDR1 SGHTA, CDR2 FQGTGA. The CDR3 DNA is TGTGCCAGCAGCTCCCCGTTGGGGGCCGGCTCTGGGGCCAACGTCCTGACTTTC. It encodes CASSSPLGAGSGANVLTF.